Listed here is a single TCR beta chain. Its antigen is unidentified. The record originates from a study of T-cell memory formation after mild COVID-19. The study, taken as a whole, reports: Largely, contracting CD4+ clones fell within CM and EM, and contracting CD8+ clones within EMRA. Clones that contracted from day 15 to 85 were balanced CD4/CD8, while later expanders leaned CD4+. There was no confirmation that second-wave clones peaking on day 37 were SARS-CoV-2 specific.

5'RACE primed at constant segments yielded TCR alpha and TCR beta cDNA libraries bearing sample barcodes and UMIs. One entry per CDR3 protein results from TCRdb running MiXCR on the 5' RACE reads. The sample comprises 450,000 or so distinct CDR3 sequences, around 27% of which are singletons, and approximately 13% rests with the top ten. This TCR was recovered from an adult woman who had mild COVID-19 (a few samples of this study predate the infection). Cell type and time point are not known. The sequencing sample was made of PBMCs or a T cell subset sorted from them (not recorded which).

The CDR3, as DNA: TGTGCCAGCAGTATCTCAGGGGCGATTGGCGCAGATACGCAGTATTTT. This gives the protein CASSISGAIGADTQYF. The V and J genes are TRBV7-2 and TRBJ2-3, with a weak D call TRBD1 (6 bases). CDR1 and CDR2 (germline): SGHTA, FQGNSA. The CDR3 is 16 residues long. The germline V and J ends were trimmed by 6 bases and 4 bases, with 20 bases remaining between them.